The next 11 T cell receptor beta chains were all read from a single sample in a study of T cells in localized non-small cell lung cancer. Here immunoSEQ multiplex PCR was the method, and the copy in TCRdb shows in-frame clones only, minus some. The sample shows about 2,800 clones, approximately 20% of them seen only once. The sequencing here drew on lung tumor tissue, taken before any cancer treatment. The receptors originated from a male donor at least 60 years old with stage II squamous cell lung carcinoma.

This clone has a handful of counts. V and J are TRBV18 and TRBJ2-2, with D perhaps TRBD1 (5 bases). Trimming left V 5 bases short and J 3 bases short, with 10 bases between. This CDR3 region has 14 residues. In germline, CDR1 is KGHSH, CDR2 LQKENI. The CDR3 bases are TGTGCCAGCTCAGTCCTAGGGGACACCGGGGAGCTGTTTTTT. It codes for CASSVLGDTGELFF.

In its sample, this clone was seen a few times. The J gene is TRBJ2-1, the V gene TRBV6-8, with 7 bases fitting TRBD1. Germline V lookup: CDR1 MNHGY, CDR2 SAAAGT. J was trimmed by 4 bases and V by 11 bases; bases with no gene match: 8. The CDR3 loop spans 13 amino acids. CDR3 protein: CAVGQDPYNEQFF. CDR3 DNA sequence: TGTGCCGTCGGACAGGACCCGTACAATGAGCAGTTCTTC.

The chain combines TRBV19 with TRBJ2-7; D is ambiguous. CDR3 length equals 12 residues. The germline V and J ends were trimmed by 7 bases and 7 bases, with 14 bases remaining between them. Germline V gene lookup returns CDR1 LNHDA and CDR2 SQIVND (reference sequence). The CDR3, as DNA: TGTGCCAGTAAAGCCGGATTGGGGGAGCAGTACTTC. Encoded protein: CASKAGLGEQYF.

In its sample, this clone was seen a few times. The V gene is TRBV11-3, the J gene TRBJ2-3; D may correspond to TRBD1 or TRBD2 (5 bases each). V shed 2 bases and J shed 4 bases, with 10 bases lying between them. Germline CDR1 and CDR2: SGHNT and YENEEA. This CDR3 has 14 residues. The CDR3 region is CASSLTGASDTQYF. The CDR3 bases are TGTGCCAGCAGCTTAACCGGGGCGTCAGATACGCAGTATTTT.

There are a few counts of this clone. V gene TRBV30 combines with J gene TRBJ1-3, with D uncertain. V was clipped by 5 bases and J by 7 bases, with 9 bases between them. This CDR3 is built from 11 residues. Germline V CDR1 and CDR2: GTSNPN, SVGIG (reference sequence). CDR3 residues: CAWLASNTIYF. The CDR3 DNA reads as TGTGCCTGGTTAGCGTCGAACACCATATATTTT.

V usage is TRBV5-1 and J usage is TRBJ2-3, with 7 bases lining up with TRBD1. Germline V gene lookup returns CDR1 SGHRS and CDR2 YFSETQ. The CDR3 contains 15 residues. With V trimmed by 3 bases and J by 1 base, 5 bases remained unmatched. CDR3 protein: CASSSGQIRTDTQYF. The CDR3 DNA reads as TGCGCCAGCAGCTCGGGACAGATACGCACAGATACGCAGTATTTT.

The V call is TRBV18, the J call TRBJ2-7; TRBD2 matches 8 bases. With 2 bases clipped from V and 0 bases from J, the junction kept 3 bases outside the gene matches. CDR3 length: 15 residues. Germline CDR1 and CDR2: KGHSH and LQKENI. Here the CDR3 reads CASSPTRGGSYEQYF. Written as DNA, the CDR3 is TGTGCCAGCTCACCAACTCGGGGGGGCTCCTACGAGCAGTACTTC.

The chain is built from TRBV19 and TRBJ2-3; TRBD1 matches at 7 bases. Germline CDR1 and CDR2: LNHDA and SQIVND (reference sequence). V was clipped by 3 bases and J by 1 base; unmatched bases: 7. The CDR3 spans 16 residues. The CDR3 bases are TGTGCCAGTAGTATTCTCTCTACAGGGGGCACAGATACGCAGTATTTT. Encoded protein: CASSILSTGGTDTQYF.

This clone was seen more than once but under ten times. CDR3 DNA sequence: TGTGCCAGCGGCCGGGCCAACGTCCTGACTTTC. Protein sequence: CASGRANVLTF. V and J are TRBV12-5 and TRBJ2-6; TRBD2 might be the D (5 bases). The CDR3 totals 11 residues. Germline V gene sequence: CDR1 LGHNT, CDR2 FRNRAP.

In this sample, this clone turned up a few times. The chain is built from TRBV6-8 and TRBJ2-2; 8 bases are a match to TRBD1. The germline gives CDR1 MNHGY, CDR2 SAAAGT. V was pared by 0 bases and J by 7 bases, with 7 bases of the junction left unmatched. CDR3 length: 16 amino acids. The DNA for the CDR3 is TGTGCCAGCAGTTACTCCGGCAGGGGGCGGGGCGGGGAGCTGTTTTTT. As protein: CASSYSGRGRGGELFF.

The chain couples TRBV6-8 to TRBJ1-1; TRBD1 is a possible D gene (5 bases). Trimming took off 6 bases at V and 5 bases at J, with 10 bases between the two ends. From germline, CDR1 is MNHGY and CDR2 SAAAGT. The CDR3 covers 12 residues. This CDR3 reads CASRQGGTEAFF. CDR3 bases: TGTGCCAGCAGGCAGGGCGGTACTGAAGCTTTCTTT.